Below are 16 T cell receptor beta chains sequenced from a single sample in a study of T cells after yellow fever vaccination. TCRdb recomputed calls from the 5' RACE reads with MiXCR, one row per CDR3 protein. The top ten hold approximately 15% of the sample, which has hundreds of thousands of distinct CDR3 sequences, more than 9% seen once. The sequencing used PBMCs, collected on the day of the yellow fever booster vaccination. The receptor set was obtained from a man aged 30 to 39 who received the YFV17D yellow fever vaccine.

In regard to this clonotype: A junction end diverges from the germline sequence, so it may reflect a read error. The chain combines TRBV7-2 with TRBJ1-1; 7 bases align to TRBD1. This CDR3 comprises 16 residues. Germline V gene lookup returns CDR1 SGHTA and CDR2 FQGNSA. The CDR3 bases are TGTGCCAGCAGCTTGGGGACAGAGCTCTCGAACGCTGAAGCTTTCTTT. It translates to CASSLGTELSNAEAFF.

This clonotype was seen more than once but under ten times. This sequence joins TRBV6-5 and TRBJ2-7, with TRBD2 matching 10 bases. V lost 3 bases, J lost 3 bases, and 2 bases stayed unmatched. The CDR3 runs 14 residues. CDR1 MNHEY and CDR2 SVGAGI come from the germline V gene. The CDR3 nucleotides read TGTGCCAGCAGTTATAGCGGGGGGAACTACGAGCAGTACTTC. Amino acid sequence: CASSYSGGNYEQYF.

This clonotype was seen only a few times. This rearrangement joins TRBV5-1 to TRBJ1-1, with TRBD1 matching 8 bases. Germline V gives CDR1 SGHRS, CDR2 YFSETQ. This CDR3 is built from 18 residues. V was pared by 1 base and J by 2 bases, with 13 bases of the junction left unmatched. CDR3: CASSLLAGGASLNTEAFF. In DNA, the CDR3 is TGCGCCAGCAGCTTGTTAGCAGGGGGCGCAAGCCTAAACACTGAAGCTTTCTTT.

This clonotype was counted ten times or more. V usage is TRBV29-1 and J usage is TRBJ2-3, with TRBD1 identical over 7 bases. Germline V CDR1 and CDR2: SQVTM, ANQGSEA. Unmatched junction bases numbered 8, after V lost 7 bases and J lost 1 base. There are 14 residues in the CDR3. The DNA for the CDR3 is TGCAGCGCCGGTCGGACAGGCGGCACAGATACGCAGTATTTT. Its protein product is CSAGRTGGTDTQYF.

The chain couples TRBV6-5 to TRBJ1-2, with D hard to call. Germline-derived CDR1 and CDR2 are MNHEY and SVGAGI. The length of the CDR3 is 12 residues. V gave up 5 bases and J gave up 4 bases, with 8 bases separating them. As DNA, the CDR3 is TGTGCCAGCAGTCCGGACCGCTATGGCTACACCTTC. It specifies CASSPDRYGYTF.

V and J are TRBV20-1 and TRBJ2-3; 7 positions agree with TRBD2. Looked up from germline, CDR1 is DFQATT and CDR2 is SNEGSKA (reference sequence). CDR3 length: 15 amino acids. With 1 base clipped from V and 2 bases from J, the junction kept 6 bases outside the gene matches. The CDR3 protein is CSARGLAATTDTQYF. CDR3 nucleotides: TGCAGTGCTAGAGGGCTAGCGGCGACCACAGATACGCAGTATTTT.

This clonotype was seen at least ten times. The V call is TRBV20-1, the J call TRBJ2-7; 7 bases agree with TRBD2. From germline, CDR1 is DFQATT and CDR2 SNEGSKA (reference sequence). The CDR3 consists of 13 residues. Trimming took 5 bases from V and 4 from J; bases not matched to a gene: 8. CDR3 in amino acids: CSAGGGGSYEQYF. CDR3 nucleotides: TGCAGTGCTGGGGGAGGCGGGAGTTACGAGCAGTACTTC.

This clonotype has more than one count but fewer than ten. J is TRBJ1-1 and V is TRBV9; perhaps TRBD1 as D (6 bases). The V end was cut by 6 bases, the J end by 1 base, with 16 bases between. CDR1 and CDR2 (germline): SGDLS, YYNGEE. This CDR3 has 15 residues. CDR3 in DNA: TGTGCCAGCACCCCCTCCGGGACATCGAACACTGAAGCTTTCTTT. Its protein is CASTPSGTSNTEAFF.

This clonotype was counted between two and nine times. The rearrangement uses TRBV5-4 and TRBJ1-1; TRBD1 is a possible D gene (5 bases). V lost 0 bases to trimming and J lost 3 bases, with 12 bases between them. CDR1 is SGHNT and CDR2 is YYREEE in the germline V gene (reference sequence). The CDR3 has 15 amino acids. The CDR3 reads CASSLGQGTDTEAFF. Written as DNA, the CDR3 is TGTGCCAGCAGCTTGGGTCAGGGAACAGACACTGAAGCTTTCTTT.

The rearrangement joins TRBV3-1 to TRBJ2-1, with TRBD2 matching over 8 bases. The CDR3 length is 14 residues. CDR1 and CDR2 (germline): LGHDT, YNNKEL (reference sequence). J lost 7 bases, V lost 8 bases, and 10 bases had no gene match. CDR3 DNA: TGTGCCAGCTTCTCAAGCGGGAGAGGTAATGAGCAGTTCTTC. Its translation is CASFSSGRGNEQFF.

The chain combines TRBV5-6 with TRBJ2-5; D not certain. The V gene lost 6 bases and the J gene lost 4 bases, with 7 bases spanning the gap. The CDR3 is 11 residues long. Germline CDR1 and CDR2: SGHDT and YYEEEE. DNA of the CDR3: TGTGCCAGCAACCCTGGAGAGACCCAGTACTTC. Translating gives CASNPGETQYF.

In this sample, this clonotype turned up a few times. The J gene is TRBJ2-6, the V gene TRBV20-1; a weak D match, TRBD2 (5 bases). CDR3 length equals 15 residues. Germline-derived CDR1 and CDR2 are DFQATT and SNEGSKA (reference sequence). Trimming shortened V by 3 bases and J by 0 bases, and 9 bases separated the two germline ends. The CDR3 region is CSARHGSSGANVLTF. CDR3 coding DNA: TGCAGTGCTAGGCATGGGAGCTCTGGGGCCAACGTCCTGACTTTC.

As for this clonotype: Given the absence of the conserved phenylalanine or tryptophan at the CDR3 end, a read error is likely. This rearrangement joins TRBV15 to TRBJ2-5; 11 bases map to TRBD2. V was clipped by 6 bases and J by 4 bases; unmatched bases: 13. This CDR3 is 17 amino acids long. CDR1 and CDR2 (germline): LNHNV, YYDKDF (reference sequence). The CDR3 reads CATRARLAGTRLETQYS. CDR3 DNA sequence: TGTGCCACCAGGGCCCGACTAGCGGGGACCAGACTAGAGACCCAGTACTCC.

V gene TRBV7-2 combines with J gene TRBJ2-5; TRBD2 is a possible D gene (5 bases). This CDR3 spans 14 amino acids. The germline CDR1 and CDR2 sequences are SGHTA and FQGNSA. Trimming stripped 1 base from V and 3 bases from J, with 9 bases between. The CDR3 DNA follows: TGTGCCAGCAGCTTAGAGTCGGGAAAAGAGACCCAGTACTTC. This encodes CASSLESGKETQYF.

The V call is TRBV6-5, the J call TRBJ1-5, with a tentative D call TRBD1 (5 bases). In germline, CDR1 is MNHEY, CDR2 SVGAGI. There are 17 residues in the CDR3. V was clipped by 2 bases and J by 5 bases, with 19 bases between them. CDR3 sequence reads: CASSYLSRGGSDQPQHF. DNA of the CDR3: TGTGCCAGCAGTTACCTCTCGCGCGGGGGATCCGATCAGCCCCAGCATTTT.

This clonotype showed up just a few times. V and J are TRBV12-3 or TRBV12-4 and TRBJ1-5, with TRBD1 identical over 9 bases. With 2 bases clipped from V and 6 bases from J, the junction kept 5 bases outside the gene matches. This CDR3 region has 15 residues. Here the CDR3 reads CASSLTGGRSQPQHF. In DNA, the CDR3 is TGTGCCAGCAGTTTAACAGGGGGCCGAAGTCAGCCCCAGCATTTT.